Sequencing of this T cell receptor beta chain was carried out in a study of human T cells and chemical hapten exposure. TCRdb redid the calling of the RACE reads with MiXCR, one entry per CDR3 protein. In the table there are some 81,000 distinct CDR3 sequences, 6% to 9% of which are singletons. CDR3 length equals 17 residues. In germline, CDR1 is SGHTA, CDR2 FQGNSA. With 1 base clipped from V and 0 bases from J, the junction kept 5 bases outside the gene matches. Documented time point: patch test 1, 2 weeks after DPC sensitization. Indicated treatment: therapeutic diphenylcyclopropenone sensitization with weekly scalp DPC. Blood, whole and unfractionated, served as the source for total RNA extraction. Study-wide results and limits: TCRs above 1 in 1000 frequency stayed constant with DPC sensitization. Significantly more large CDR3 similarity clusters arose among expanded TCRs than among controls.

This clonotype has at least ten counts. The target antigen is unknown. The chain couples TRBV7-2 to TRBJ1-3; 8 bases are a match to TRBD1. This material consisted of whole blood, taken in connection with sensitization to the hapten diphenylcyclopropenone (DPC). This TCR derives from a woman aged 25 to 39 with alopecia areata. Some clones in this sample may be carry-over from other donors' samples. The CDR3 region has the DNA TGTGCCAGCAGCTTAGGGGACAGGCCCCACTCTGGAAACACCATATATTTT. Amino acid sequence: CASSLGDRPHSGNTIYF.